This T cell receptor (beta chain) was found in a study of molecular identifiers for immune sequencing clone quantification. Previously described methods and listed TCR primers produced bulk TCR libraries. In TCRdb, the PCR reads were re-called with MiXCR into one record per CDR3 protein. The sample shows about 97,000 distinct CDR3 sequences, more than 20% of them seen only once. Study-level results: Because of identical TCR molecules sharing a barcode, sizes of highly expanded clones could be underestimated. Clones exceeding 20 RNA copies carried over 98% of effector molecules but under 1% of naive-cell molecules.

This CDR3 has 18 residues. Germline V gene data show CDR1 as SEHNR and CDR2 as FQNEAQ (reference sequence). V shed 4 bases and J shed 2 bases, with 23 bases lying between them. As to this clonotype: The antigen is undetermined. The final CDR3 position lacks the conserved phenylalanine or tryptophan, pointing to a likely read error.

The sample comprised naive CD8+ T cells from blood, with Jurkat cell RNA spiked in. Specified subset: FACS-sorted CD8+CD4-CCR7+CD45RA+ naive T cells. The chain employs TRBV7-9 and TRBJ2-5, with D perhaps TRBD2 (5 bases). This TCR came from a human donor in good health. Some libraries in this study had Jurkat cell RNA spiked in. Here the CDR3 reads CASSSLVERRLTQETQYS. CDR3 DNA sequence: TGTGCCAGCAGCTCCCTCGTCGAGCGGCGACTGACACAAGAGACCCAGTACTCC.